Listed below are T cell receptor beta chains from one sample, sequenced in a study of cytomegalovirus exposure and HLA in healthy donors. Using immunoSEQ multiplex PCR, the repertoire was profiled, and TCRdb retains in-frame clones only, with some absent. Of 85,000 to 130,000 clones listed, over 70% were seen once; the top ten hold 0.6% to 1%. Sequencing was performed on PBMCs. These receptors all stem from a boy between 10 and 17 years old in good health and CMV-seronegative. The CDR3 runs from the conserved cysteine through the conserved F or W. The D gene is left open where the match is weak. A clone size is listed for some rows: how often the clone was seen (once, few, many), or a class if it is expanded.

d_call: -; clone_size: -; v_call: TRBV10-3; j_call: TRBJ2-6; cdr3_aa: CAIRPGLSGANVLTF; cdr3_nt: TGTGCCATCCGCCCGGGACTCTCCGGGGCCAACGTCCTGACTTTC
d_call: -; clone_size: -; v_call: TRBV28; j_call: TRBJ1-5; cdr3_aa: CASTPGGLGRGNQPQHF; cdr3_nt: TGTGCCAGCACCCCGGGGGGTCTCGGAAGGGGCAATCAGCCCCAGCATTTT
d_call: -; clone_size: once; v_call: TRBV10-1; j_call: TRBJ2-1; cdr3_aa: CASSDTASMITEQFF; cdr3_nt: TGCGCCAGCAGTGATACTGCCTCTATGATTACTGAGCAGTTCTTC
d_call: -; clone_size: -; v_call: TRBV9; j_call: TRBJ2-3; cdr3_aa: CASSVDRGKEADTQYF; cdr3_nt: TGTGCCAGCAGCGTAGATCGAGGGAAGGAAGCAGATACGCAGTATTTT
d_call: -; clone_size: -; v_call: TRBV7-8; j_call: TRBJ1-2; cdr3_aa: CASSLERTVGLYGYTF; cdr3_nt: TGTGCCAGCAGCTTAGAGAGGACGGTCGGACTCTATGGCTACACCTTC
d_call: -; clone_size: -; v_call: TRBV4-2; j_call: TRBJ2-5; cdr3_aa: CASSQGDLMKETQYF; cdr3_nt: TGTGCCAGCAGCCAGGGGGACTTGATGAAAGAGACCCAGTACTTC
d_call: -; clone_size: -; v_call: TRBV5-4; j_call: TRBJ1-4; cdr3_aa: CASSLVTEEKLFF; cdr3_nt: TGTGCCAGCAGCTTGGTTACAGAAGAAAAACTGTTTTTT
d_call: -; clone_size: -; v_call: TRBV27; j_call: TRBJ2-7; cdr3_aa: CASALRRQGLEQYF; cdr3_nt: TGTGCCAGCGCCCTAAGGCGGCAGGGGCTCGAGCAGTACTTC
d_call: -; clone_size: -; v_call: TRBV19; j_call: TRBJ2-3; cdr3_aa: CASRRGNGDTQYF; cdr3_nt: TGTGCCAGTAGGCGCGGAAACGGGGATACGCAGTATTTT
d_call: TRBD2; clone_size: -; v_call: TRBV10-1; j_call: TRBJ2-3; cdr3_aa: CASSPQGGPVPDTQYF; cdr3_nt: TGCGCCAGCAGTCCGCAGGGAGGGCCGGTTCCAGATACGCAGTATTTT
d_call: -; clone_size: -; v_call: TRBV15; j_call: TRBJ1-5; cdr3_aa: CATSRQRLNFNQPQHF; cdr3_nt: TGTGCCACCAGCAGGCAACGACTAAATTTCAATCAGCCCCAGCATTTT
d_call: -; clone_size: once; v_call: TRBV7-6; j_call: TRBJ2-1; cdr3_aa: CASSFQEGEQFF; cdr3_nt: TGTGCCAGCAGCTTCCAGGAGGGTGAGCAGTTCTTC
d_call: -; clone_size: -; v_call: TRBV2; j_call: TRBJ2-7; cdr3_aa: CASRDLPYEQYF; cdr3_nt: TGTGCCAGCAGGGACTTGCCCTACGAGCAGTACTTC
d_call: -; clone_size: few; v_call: TRBV25-1; j_call: TRBJ2-5; cdr3_aa: CASKGHLKETQYF; cdr3_nt: TGTGCCAGCAAGGGACACCTAAAAGAGACCCAGTACTTC
d_call: -; clone_size: -; v_call: TRBV7-8; j_call: TRBJ2-5; cdr3_aa: CASSLDQETQYF; cdr3_nt: TGTGCCAGCAGCTTAGACCAGGAGACCCAGTACTTC
d_call: -; clone_size: -; v_call: TRBV7-8; j_call: TRBJ2-1; cdr3_aa: CASSVRQFNEQFF; cdr3_nt: TGTGCCAGCAGCGTCCGACAGTTCAATGAGCAGTTCTTC
d_call: TRBD1; clone_size: -; v_call: TRBV27; j_call: TRBJ2-7; cdr3_aa: CASSFGTGPEQYF; cdr3_nt: TGTGCCAGCAGTTTTGGGACAGGTCCCGAGCAGTACTTC
d_call: -; clone_size: -; v_call: TRBV4-1; j_call: TRBJ2-1; cdr3_aa: CASRQGGTYNEQFF; cdr3_nt: TGCGCCAGCAGGCAGGGTGGCACCTACAATGAGCAGTTCTTC
d_call: TRBD2; clone_size: -; v_call: TRBV7-2; j_call: TRBJ2-3; cdr3_aa: CASSLGRGGTDTQYF; cdr3_nt: TGTGCCAGCAGCTTAGGTCGCGGGGGTACGGATACGCAGTATTTT
d_call: TRBD2; clone_size: once; v_call: TRBV30; j_call: TRBJ2-2; cdr3_aa: CAWSEFSGTNTGELFF; cdr3_nt: TGTGCCTGGAGTGAATTTAGCGGGACGAACACCGGGGAGCTGTTTTTT
d_call: -; clone_size: -; v_call: TRBV20-1; j_call: TRBJ1-4; cdr3_aa: CSAGGGEKLFF; cdr3_nt: TGCAGTGCTGGGGGGGGTGAAAAACTGTTTTTT
d_call: -; clone_size: -; v_call: TRBV5-4; j_call: TRBJ1-5; cdr3_aa: CASSWGGGPGQPQHF; cdr3_nt: TGTGCCAGCAGTTGGGGTGGAGGGCCGGGGCAGCCCCAGCATTTT
d_call: TRBD1; clone_size: -; v_call: TRBV5-6; j_call: TRBJ2-7; cdr3_aa: CASRRGQGPYSYEQYF; cdr3_nt: TGTGCCAGCAGGCGGGGACAGGGGCCCTACTCCTACGAGCAGTACTTC
d_call: TRBD1; clone_size: -; v_call: TRBV10-3; j_call: TRBJ1-5; cdr3_aa: CAINGQGSNQPQHF; cdr3_nt: TGTGCCATCAACGGACAGGGGTCAAATCAGCCCCAGCATTTT
d_call: TRBD1; clone_size: few; v_call: TRBV4-1; j_call: TRBJ1-4; cdr3_aa: CASSQDQGTGDEKLFF; cdr3_nt: TGCGCCAGCAGCCAAGATCAGGGGACAGGGGATGAAAAACTGTTTTTT
d_call: -; clone_size: -; v_call: TRBV5-4; j_call: TRBJ2-5; cdr3_aa: CASSIYREGETQYF; cdr3_nt: TGTGCCAGCAGCATCTACAGGGAAGGGGAGACCCAGTACTTC
d_call: TRBD2; clone_size: -; v_call: TRBV2; j_call: TRBJ2-7; cdr3_aa: CASKLREGLYEQYF; cdr3_nt: TGTGCCAGCAAATTGCGGGAGGGCCTCTACGAGCAGTACTTC
d_call: -; clone_size: -; v_call: TRBV7-9; j_call: TRBJ2-5; cdr3_aa: CASSLSGNPQETQYF; cdr3_nt: TGTGCCAGCAGCTTATCAGGGAATCCCCAAGAGACCCAGTACTTC
d_call: TRBD2; clone_size: -; v_call: TRBV7-3; j_call: TRBJ2-1; cdr3_aa: CASSRGLAGYNEQFF; cdr3_nt: TGTGCCAGCAGCCGGGGACTAGCGGGATACAATGAGCAGTTCTTC
d_call: -; clone_size: -; v_call: TRBV5-6; j_call: TRBJ2-7; cdr3_aa: CASSLLSRSSYEQYF; cdr3_nt: TGTGCCAGCAGCCTACTGTCGCGGAGCTCCTACGAGCAGTACTTC
d_call: -; clone_size: -; v_call: TRBV6-1; j_call: TRBJ2-3; cdr3_aa: CASSDSGVTQYF; cdr3_nt: TGTGCCAGCAGTGACTCGGGGGTCACGCAGTATTTT
d_call: TRBD2; clone_size: once; v_call: TRBV30; j_call: TRBJ2-5; cdr3_aa: CAWSRLAGRGGETQYF; cdr3_nt: TGTGCCTGGAGTAGACTAGCGGGAAGGGGGGGGGAGACCCAGTACTTC